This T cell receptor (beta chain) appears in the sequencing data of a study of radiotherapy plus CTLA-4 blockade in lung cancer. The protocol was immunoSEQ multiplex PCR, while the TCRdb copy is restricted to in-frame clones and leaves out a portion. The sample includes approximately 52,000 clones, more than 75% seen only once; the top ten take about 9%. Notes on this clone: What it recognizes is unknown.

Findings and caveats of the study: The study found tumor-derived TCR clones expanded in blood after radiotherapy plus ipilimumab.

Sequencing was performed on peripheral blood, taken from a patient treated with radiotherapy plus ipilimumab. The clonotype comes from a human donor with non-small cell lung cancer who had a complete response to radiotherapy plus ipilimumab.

CDR3 protein: CASSEEETQYF. The CDR3 DNA reads TGTGCCAGCAGTGAGGAGGAGACCCAGTACTTC. The J gene is TRBJ2-5, the V gene TRBV2; D unresolved. V lost 3 bases and J 5 bases, leaving 4 bases between the germline ends. The germline gives CDR1 SNHLY, CDR2 FYNNEI. This CDR3 has 11 residues.